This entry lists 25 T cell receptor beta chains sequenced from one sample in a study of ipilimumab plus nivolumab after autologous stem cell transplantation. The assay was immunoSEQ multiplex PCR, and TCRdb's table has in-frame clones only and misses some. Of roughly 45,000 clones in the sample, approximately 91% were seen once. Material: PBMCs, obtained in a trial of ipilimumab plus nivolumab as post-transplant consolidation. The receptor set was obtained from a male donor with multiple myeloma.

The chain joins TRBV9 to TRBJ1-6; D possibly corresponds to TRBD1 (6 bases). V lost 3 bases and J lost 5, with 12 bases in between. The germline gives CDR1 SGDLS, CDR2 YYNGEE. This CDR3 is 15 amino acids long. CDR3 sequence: CASSGTEPDNSPLHF. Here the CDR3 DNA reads TGTGCCAGCAGCGGGACAGAACCAGATAATTCACCCCTCCACTTT.

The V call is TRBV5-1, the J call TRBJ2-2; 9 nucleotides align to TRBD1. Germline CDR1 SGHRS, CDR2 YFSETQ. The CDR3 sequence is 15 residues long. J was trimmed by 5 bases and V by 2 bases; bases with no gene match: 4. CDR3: CASSLQGAGTGELFF. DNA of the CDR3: TGCGCCAGCAGCTTACAGGGGGCGGGTACCGGGGAGCTGTTTTTT. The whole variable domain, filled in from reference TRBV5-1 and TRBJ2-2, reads KAGVTQTPRYLIKTRGQQVTLSCSPISGHRSVSWYQQTPGQGLQFLFEYFSETQRNKGNFPGRFSGRQFSNSRSEMNVSTLELGDSALYLCASSLQGAGTGELFFGEGSRLTVL.

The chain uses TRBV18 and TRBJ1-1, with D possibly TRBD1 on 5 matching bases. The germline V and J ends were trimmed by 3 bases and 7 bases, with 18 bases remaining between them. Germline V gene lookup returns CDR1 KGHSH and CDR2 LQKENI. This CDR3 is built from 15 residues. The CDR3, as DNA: TGTGCCAGCTCACCCGCCAGGGATCTAGGGGTTGAAGCTTTCTTT. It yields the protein CASSPARDLGVEAFF.

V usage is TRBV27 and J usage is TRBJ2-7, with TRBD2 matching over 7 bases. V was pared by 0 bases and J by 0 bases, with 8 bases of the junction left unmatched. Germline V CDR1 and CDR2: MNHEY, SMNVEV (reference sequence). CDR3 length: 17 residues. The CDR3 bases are TGTGCCAGCAGTTTATCGGGGGGGAGGGGCAGCTCCTACGAGCAGTACTTC. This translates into CASSLSGGRGSSYEQYF.

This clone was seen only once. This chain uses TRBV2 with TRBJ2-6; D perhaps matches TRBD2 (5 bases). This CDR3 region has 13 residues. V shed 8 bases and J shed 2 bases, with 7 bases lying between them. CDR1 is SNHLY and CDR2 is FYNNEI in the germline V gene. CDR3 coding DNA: TGTGCCAGCCGGGATACTGGGGCCAACGTCCTGACTTTC. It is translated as CASRDTGANVLTF. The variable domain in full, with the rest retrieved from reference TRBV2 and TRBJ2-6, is EPEVTQTPSHQVTQMGQEVILRCVPISNHLYFYWYRQILGQKVEFLVSFYNNEISEKSEIFDDQFSVERPDGSNFTLKIRSTKLEDSAMYFCASRDTGANVLTFGAGSRLTVL.

This CDR3 reads CATSTTVPGNQPQHF. Here the CDR3 DNA reads TGTGCCACCAGTACTACTGTCCCAGGCAATCAGCCCCAGCATTTT. The rearrangement links TRBV15 to TRBJ1-5; D uncertain. The CDR3 length is 15 residues. Trimming removed 6 bases from V and 2 bases from J, with 14 bases in between. The V gene's germline CDR1 is LNHNV and CDR2 YYDKDF (reference sequence). Combining the CDR3 with reference TRBV15 and TRBJ1-5 gives the whole variable domain DAMVIQNPRYQVTQFGKPVTLSCSQTLNHNVMYWYQQKSSQAPKLLFHYYDKDFNNEADTPDNFQSRRPNTSFCFLDIRSPGLGDTAMYLCATSTTVPGNQPQHFGDGTRLSIL.

CDR3 DNA sequence: TGTGCCTGGGGCCAACAGGGACCCCCCCAGCCCCAGCATTTT. This sequence encodes CAWGQQGPPQPQHF. This chain joins TRBV30 and TRBJ1-5; maybe TRBD1 (6 bases). CDR3 length: 14 amino acids. The V gene lost 5 bases and the J gene lost 7 bases, with 18 bases spanning the gap. Germline V gene sequence: CDR1 GTSNPN, CDR2 SVGIG (reference sequence).

The CDR3 spells CASSNHLETQYF. The CDR3 DNA follows: TGTGCCAGCAGCAACCATCTTGAGACCCAGTACTTC. V usage is TRBV9 and J usage is TRBJ2-5; no clear D. Germline-derived CDR1 and CDR2 are SGDLS and YYNGEE. This CDR3 spans 12 amino acids. V lost 4 bases and J lost 5, with 9 bases in between.

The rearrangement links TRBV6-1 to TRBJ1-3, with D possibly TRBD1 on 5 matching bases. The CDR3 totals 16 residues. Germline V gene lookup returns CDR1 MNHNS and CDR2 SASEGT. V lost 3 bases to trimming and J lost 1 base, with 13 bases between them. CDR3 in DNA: TGTGCCAGCAGTGATTTTTTCCGGGGGTCTGGAAACACCATATATTTT. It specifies CASSDFFRGSGNTIYF.

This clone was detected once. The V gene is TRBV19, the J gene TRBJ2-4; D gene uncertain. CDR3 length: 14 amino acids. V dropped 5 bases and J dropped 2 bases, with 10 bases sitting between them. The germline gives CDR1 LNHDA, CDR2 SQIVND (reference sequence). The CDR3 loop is CASSGRLTKNIQYF. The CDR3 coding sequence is TGTGCCAGTAGTGGCCGGTTGACCAAAAACATTCAGTACTTC.

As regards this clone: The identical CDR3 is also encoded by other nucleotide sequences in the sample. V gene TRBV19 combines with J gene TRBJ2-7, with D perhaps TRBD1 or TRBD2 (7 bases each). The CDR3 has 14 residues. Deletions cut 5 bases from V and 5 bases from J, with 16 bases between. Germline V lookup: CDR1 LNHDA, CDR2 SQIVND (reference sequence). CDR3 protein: CASSSGGGLNEQYF. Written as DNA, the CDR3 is TGTGCCAGTAGTTCAGGGGGGGGGTTGAACGAGCAGTACTTC.

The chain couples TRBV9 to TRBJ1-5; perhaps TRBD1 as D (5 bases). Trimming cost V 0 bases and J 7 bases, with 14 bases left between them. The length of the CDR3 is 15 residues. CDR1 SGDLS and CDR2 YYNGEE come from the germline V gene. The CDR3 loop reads CASSVEGWGGQPQHF. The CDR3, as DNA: TGTGCCAGCAGCGTAGAAGGATGGGGCGGACAGCCCCAGCATTTT.

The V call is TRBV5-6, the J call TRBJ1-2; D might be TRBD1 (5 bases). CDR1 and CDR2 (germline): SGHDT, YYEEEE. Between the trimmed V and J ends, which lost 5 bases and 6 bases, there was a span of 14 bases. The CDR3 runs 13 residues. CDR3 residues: CASRHGGVNGYTF. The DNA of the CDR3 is TGTGCCAGCAGGCATGGGGGGGTTAATGGCTACACCTTC.

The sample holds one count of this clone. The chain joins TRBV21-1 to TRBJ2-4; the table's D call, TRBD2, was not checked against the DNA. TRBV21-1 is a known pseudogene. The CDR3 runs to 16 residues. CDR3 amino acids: CASSFIGVKGKNIQYF. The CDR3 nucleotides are TGTGCCAGCAGTTTTATCGGGGTGAAGGGCAAAAACATTCAGTACTTC.

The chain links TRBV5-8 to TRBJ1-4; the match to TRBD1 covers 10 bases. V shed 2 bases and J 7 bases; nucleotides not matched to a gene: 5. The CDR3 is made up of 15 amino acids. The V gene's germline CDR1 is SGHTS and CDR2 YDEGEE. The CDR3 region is CASSLGTGAREKLFF. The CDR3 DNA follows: TGTGCCAGCAGCTTAGGGACAGGGGCTCGTGAAAAACTGTTTTTT.

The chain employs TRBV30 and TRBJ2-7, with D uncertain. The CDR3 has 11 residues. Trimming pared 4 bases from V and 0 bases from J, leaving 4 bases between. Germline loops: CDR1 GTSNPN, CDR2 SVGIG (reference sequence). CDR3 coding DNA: TGTGCCTGGACGAGCTCCTACGAGCAGTACTTC. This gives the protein CAWTSSYEQYF.

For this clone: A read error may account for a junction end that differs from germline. CDR3 DNA: TGTGCCAGCAGATACTTAAGCTCCTACAATGAGCAGTTCTTC. Translating gives CASRYLSSYNEQFF. The chain combines TRBV6-5 with TRBJ2-1, with D unclear. Germline CDR1 and CDR2: MNHEY and SVGAGI. CDR3 length: 14 residues.

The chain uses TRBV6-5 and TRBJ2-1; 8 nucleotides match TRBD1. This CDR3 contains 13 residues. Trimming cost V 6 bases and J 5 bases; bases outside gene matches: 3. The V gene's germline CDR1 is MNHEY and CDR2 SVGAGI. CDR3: CASSRQGNNEQFF. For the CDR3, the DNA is TGTGCCAGCAGCCGACAGGGGAACAATGAGCAGTTCTTC.

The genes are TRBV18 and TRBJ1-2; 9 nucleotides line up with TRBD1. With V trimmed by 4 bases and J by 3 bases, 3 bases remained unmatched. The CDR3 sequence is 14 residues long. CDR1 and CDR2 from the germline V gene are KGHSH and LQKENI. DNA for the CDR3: TGTGCCAGCTCACGGGACAGGGAGGACTATGGCTACACCTTC. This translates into CASSRDREDYGYTF.

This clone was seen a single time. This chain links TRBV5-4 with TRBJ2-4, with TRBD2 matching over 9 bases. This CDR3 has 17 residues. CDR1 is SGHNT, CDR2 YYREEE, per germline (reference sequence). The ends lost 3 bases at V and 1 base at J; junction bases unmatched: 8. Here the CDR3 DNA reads TGTGCCAGCAGCTATAGCGGCGCGGGGGGGGCCAAAAACATTCAGTACTTC. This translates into CASSYSGAGGAKNIQYF. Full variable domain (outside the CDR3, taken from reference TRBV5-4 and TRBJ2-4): ETGVTQSPTHLIKTRGQQVTLRCSSQSGHNTVSWYQQALGQGPQFIFQYYREEENGRGNFPPRFSGLQFPNYSSELNVNALELDDSALYLCASSYSGAGGAKNIQYFGAGTRLSVL.

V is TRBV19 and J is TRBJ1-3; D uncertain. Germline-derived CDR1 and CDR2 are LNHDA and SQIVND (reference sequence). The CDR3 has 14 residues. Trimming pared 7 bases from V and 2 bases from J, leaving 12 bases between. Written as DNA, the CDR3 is TGTGCCAGTAAGGGTCAGGACGCTGGAAACACCATATATTTT. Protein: CASKGQDAGNTIYF.

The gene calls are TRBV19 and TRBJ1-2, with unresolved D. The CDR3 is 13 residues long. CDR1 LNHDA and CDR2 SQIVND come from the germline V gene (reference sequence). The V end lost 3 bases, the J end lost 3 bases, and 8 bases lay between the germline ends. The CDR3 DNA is TGTGCCAGTAGTATGAGTGGACACTATGGCTACACCTTC. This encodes CASSMSGHYGYTF.

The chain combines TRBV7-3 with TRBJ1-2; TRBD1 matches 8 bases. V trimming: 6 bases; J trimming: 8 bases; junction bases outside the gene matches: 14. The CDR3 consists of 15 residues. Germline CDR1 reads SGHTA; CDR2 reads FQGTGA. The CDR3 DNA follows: TGTGCCAGCAGACCAGATGGGACAGGAGTAATGGGCTACACCTTC. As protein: CASRPDGTGVMGYTF. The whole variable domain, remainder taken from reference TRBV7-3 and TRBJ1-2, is GAGVSQTPSNKVTEKGKYVELRCDPISGHTALYWYRQSLGQGPEFLIYFQGTGAADDSGLPNDRFFAVRPEGSVSTLKIQRTERGDSAVYLCASRPDGTGVMGYTFGSGTRLTVV.

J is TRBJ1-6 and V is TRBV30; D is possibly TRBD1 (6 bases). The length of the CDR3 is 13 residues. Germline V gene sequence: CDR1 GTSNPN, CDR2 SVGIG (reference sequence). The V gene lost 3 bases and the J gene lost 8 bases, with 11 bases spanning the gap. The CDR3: CAWSLNRDSPLHF. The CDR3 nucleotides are TGTGCCTGGAGCCTTAACAGGGATTCACCCCTCCACTTT. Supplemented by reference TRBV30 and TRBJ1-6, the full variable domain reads SQTIHQWPATLVQPVGSPLSLECTVEGTSNPNLYWYRQAAGRGLQLLFYSVGIGQISSEVPQNLSASRPQDRQFILSSKKLLLSDSGFYLCAWSLNRDSPLHFGNGTRLTVT.

The CDR3 here is CASSQEREGRNIQYF. In DNA form, the CDR3 reads TGTGCCAGCAGCCAAGAACGGGAGGGCCGGAACATTCAGTACTTC. The chain employs TRBV4-2 and TRBJ2-4, with 8 bases lining up with TRBD2. V gave up 0 bases and J gave up 7 bases; unmatched junction bases: 5. CDR3 length: 15 residues. Germline V CDR1 and CDR2: LGHNA, YNFKEQ.